Listed here are 27 T cell receptor beta chains from one sample, sequenced in a study of cytomegalovirus exposure and HLA in healthy donors. A multiplex PCR was run with 60 Vbeta primers and 13 Jbeta primers. Generated by immunoSEQ multiplex PCR, the TCRdb table keeps only in-frame clones and is missing some. The sample yields some 150,000 clones, 76% seen once. Sequencing was carried out using PBMCs. The origin of the receptors is a man aged 18 to 29 in good health and CMV-seronegative.

The chain carries TRBV29-1 and TRBJ2-7; no clear D gene. The V end lost 6 bases, the J end lost 2 bases, and 11 bases lay between the germline ends. This CDR3 has 12 amino acids. Germline CDR1 reads SQVTM; CDR2 reads ANQGSEA. The CDR3 spells CSVNLGAYEQYF. CDR3 DNA: TGCAGCGTGAACCTAGGAGCCTACGAGCAGTACTTC.

This clone was counted a single time. The rearrangement joins TRBV27 to TRBJ1-2; 7 bases agree with TRBD1. V was clipped by 7 bases and J by 8 bases; unmatched bases: 13. The CDR3 runs to 14 residues. Per germline, CDR1 MNHEY and CDR2 SMNVEV (reference sequence). CDR3 in DNA: TGTGCCAGCAAGGGGGTAGACAGGGTCAACGGCTACACCTTC. Amino acids: CASKGVDRVNGYTF.

The gene calls are TRBV5-1 and TRBJ2-5; perhaps TRBD1 as D (5 bases). Germline lookup yields CDR1 SGHRS and CDR2 YFSETQ. V was shortened by 0 bases and J by 5 bases, with 11 bases between the two germline ends. The CDR3 has 14 amino acids. The CDR3 DNA sequence: TGCGCCAGCAGCTTGGCCGCAGGGAAGGAGACCCAGTACTTC. It is translated as CASSLAAGKETQYF.

This chain links TRBV14 with TRBJ2-3, with TRBD1 matching over 7 bases. The CDR3 is 18 amino acids. Germline V gene lookup returns CDR1 SGHDN and CDR2 FVKESK. V shed 3 bases and J 0 bases; nucleotides not matched to a gene: 12. The CDR3 is CASSHAIRQGLSTDTQYF. In DNA, the CDR3 is TGTGCCAGCAGCCACGCCATCAGACAGGGATTAAGCACAGATACGCAGTATTTT.

There are a few counts of this clone. V usage is TRBV29-1 and J usage is TRBJ1-5; 9 bases are a match to TRBD1. The CDR3 sequence is 12 residues long. The germline V gene has CDR1 SQVTM and CDR2 ANQGSEA. V dropped 4 bases and J dropped 6; count of bases not matched to a gene: 1. The CDR3 DNA follows: TGCAGCGTTGGGACAGGGGTTCAGCCCCAGCATTTT. This codes for CSVGTGVQPQHF.

The chain couples TRBV28 to TRBJ1-3, with 7 bases aligning to TRBD1. V dropped 6 bases and J dropped 2; count of bases not matched to a gene: 1. This CDR3 is built from 13 residues. CDR1 and CDR2 (germline): MDHEN, SYDVKM. The CDR3 loop is CASRRGPGNTIYF. In DNA, the CDR3 is TGTGCCAGCAGAAGGGGGCCTGGAAACACCATATATTTT.

J is TRBJ2-3 and V is TRBV5-1; D possibly corresponds to TRBD2 (6 bases). Germline loops: CDR1 SGHRS, CDR2 YFSETQ. CDR3 length: 16 residues. The V gene lost 0 bases and the J gene lost 7 bases, with 18 bases spanning the gap. CDR3 in DNA: TGCGCCAGCAGCTTGGTATATGGGAGGATGAAAAATACGCAGTATTTT. Translated: CASSLVYGRMKNTQYF.

The V gene is TRBV7-9, the J gene TRBJ1-3; maybe TRBD1 (5 bases). The V end was cut by 5 bases, the J end by 1 base, with 9 bases between. CDR1 is SEHNR, CDR2 FQNEAQ, per germline (reference sequence). The CDR3 is made up of 14 amino acids. The CDR3 protein is CASSQQGSGNTIYF. CDR3 in DNA: TGTGCCAGCAGCCAGCAGGGATCTGGAAACACCATATATTTT.

This sequence joins TRBV6-5 and TRBJ2-3, with 7 bases matching TRBD2. V lost 7 bases, J lost 7 bases, and 2 bases stayed unmatched. The CDR3 contains 11 residues. In germline, CDR1 is MNHEY, CDR2 SVGAGI. CDR3 sequence (DNA): TGTGCCAGCAAACTAGCGAATACGCAGTATTTT. Its translation is CASKLANTQYF.

The V gene is TRBV18, the J gene TRBJ2-1, with 9 bases that match TRBD2. Germline trimming cut 1 base from V and 9 bases from J; bases unmatched to any gene: 13. Germline V CDR1 and CDR2: KGHSH, LQKENI. This CDR3 is 17 amino acids long. The DNA of the CDR3 is TGTGCCAGCTCACCACGAGATCAAGCGGGGGGCTACGGTGAGCAGTTCTTC. Translating gives CASSPRDQAGGYGEQFF.

The chain links TRBV9 to TRBJ2-3; TRBD2 matches at 12 bases. CDR1 SGDLS and CDR2 YYNGEE come from the germline V gene. Trimming removed 3 bases from V and 8 bases from J; junction bases left unmatched: 10. The CDR3 runs 16 residues. The CDR3 sequence is CASSAGLAGIQGTQYF. In DNA form, the CDR3 reads TGTGCCAGCAGCGCCGGACTAGCGGGGATCCAGGGTACGCAGTATTTT.

The chain employs TRBV19 and TRBJ1-2; D is possibly TRBD1 (5 bases). Deletions cut 1 base from V and 4 bases from J, with 16 bases between. Germline-derived CDR1 and CDR2 are LNHDA and SQIVND (reference sequence). The CDR3 extends over 16 amino acids. CDR3 DNA sequence: TGTGCCAGTAGTATAGCAACCAGGGCGCAGGGCTATGGCTACACCTTC. It encodes CASSIATRAQGYGYTF.

The V gene is TRBV28, the J gene TRBJ2-7; D gene unclear. The CDR3 totals 12 residues. Germline lookup yields CDR1 MDHEN and CDR2 SYDVKM. V dropped 2 bases and J dropped 11 bases, with 13 bases sitting between them. This chain's CDR3 is CASSLIGAVEYF. CDR3 in DNA: TGTGCCAGCAGTTTAATCGGCGCGGTGGAGTACTTC.

The chain links TRBV4-1 to TRBJ1-1; D unresolved. The CDR3 is 11 amino acids. The V end was cut by 0 bases, the J end by 7 bases, with 3 bases between. From germline, CDR1 is MGHRA and CDR2 YSYEKL. The CDR3 DNA reads as TGCGCCAGCAGCCAAGATAGTGAAGCTTTCTTT. As protein: CASSQDSEAFF.

The DNA of the CDR3 is TGCAGCGCCGAGGCGGGAACCGGGACTAAGACCTACAATGAGCAGTTCTTC. Translated: CSAEAGTGTKTYNEQFF. The chain couples TRBV29-1 to TRBJ2-1, with 7 nucleotides matching TRBD2. CDR3 size: 17 residues. The V and J ends lost 7 bases and 2 bases, in that order; junction bases with no gene match: 17. Per germline, CDR1 SQVTM and CDR2 ANQGSEA.

The genes are TRBV30 and TRBJ2-5; 8 positions agree with TRBD2. Trimming removed 3 bases from V and 5 bases from J; junction bases left unmatched: 5. Germline V CDR1 and CDR2: GTSNPN, SVGIG (reference sequence). CDR3 length: 13 residues. The CDR3 reads CAWSPGGSETQYF. CDR3 nucleotides: TGTGCCTGGAGCCCGGGGGGGTCGGAGACCCAGTACTTC.

This clone occurred once. The conserved closing phenylalanine or tryptophan is absent in this CDR3, likely reflecting a read error. This sequence joins TRBV28 and TRBJ1-1; D gene unclear. The CDR3 is 12 residues long. Trimming left V 3 bases short and J 11 bases short, with 13 bases between. The germline V gene encodes CDR1 MDHEN and CDR2 SYDVKM. The CDR3 is CASSLGLPRAFL. CDR3 coding DNA: TGTGCCAGCAGTTTGGGCCTACCGAGGGCTTTCCTT.

The chain recombines TRBV5-1 with TRBJ2-3; D gene ambiguous. Germline V gene sequence: CDR1 SGHRS, CDR2 YFSETQ. V gave up 0 bases and J gave up 2 bases, with 10 bases separating them. CDR3 size: 15 residues. The CDR3 DNA sequence: TGCGCCAGCAGCTTGGCGAGCAGGCTCACAGATACGCAGTATTTT. This gives the protein CASSLASRLTDTQYF.

This chain joins TRBV30 and TRBJ2-5; tentative D call: TRBD1 (5 bases). The CDR3 runs 14 residues. V dropped 6 bases and J dropped 1 base, with 15 bases sitting between them. Germline V gene data show CDR1 as GTSNPN and CDR2 as SVGIG (reference sequence). CDR3 in DNA: TGTGCCTGTAGGCCCCCAGGGCCCCAAGAGACCCAGTACTTC. Translated, it gives CACRPPGPQETQYF.

The chain uses TRBV7-8 and TRBJ2-7, with 14 positions matching TRBD2. This CDR3 spans 18 amino acids. The ends lost 1 base at V and 6 bases at J; junction bases unmatched: 11. CDR1 and CDR2 from the germline V gene are SGHVS and FQNEAQ. The CDR3 spells CASSLDYPGLAGVTEQYF. The CDR3 region has the DNA TGTGCCAGCAGCTTAGATTACCCGGGACTAGCGGGAGTTACCGAGCAGTACTTC.

The V gene is TRBV9, the J gene TRBJ1-3; D is unresolved. The CDR3 sequence is 15 residues long. Deletions cut 5 bases from V and 2 bases from J, with 14 bases between. Germline CDR1 and CDR2: SGDLS and YYNGEE. The CDR3 protein is CASSVSWEAGNTIYF. The CDR3 region has the DNA TGTGCCAGCAGTGTCTCCTGGGAGGCTGGAAACACCATATATTTT.

The chain combines TRBV5-4 with TRBJ1-1; D is ambiguous. Germline V gene data show CDR1 as SGHNT and CDR2 as YYREEE (reference sequence). This CDR3 has 14 amino acids. The V end lost 2 bases, the J end lost 8 bases, and 16 bases lay between the germline ends. This chain's CDR3 is CASSLSVVTEEAFF. CDR3 nucleotide sequence: TGTGCCAGCAGCTTATCAGTGGTAACAGAAGAAGCTTTCTTT. Supplemented by reference TRBV5-4 and TRBJ1-1, the full variable domain reads ETGVTQSPTHLIKTRGQQVTLRCSSQSGHNTVSWYQQALGQGPQFIFQYYREEENGRGNFPPRFSGLQFPNYSSELNVNALELDDSALYLCASSLSVVTEEAFFGQGTRLTVV.

V usage is TRBV6-5 and J usage is TRBJ2-7; possible D gene TRBD1, 6 bases. Germline lookup yields CDR1 MNHEY and CDR2 SVGAGI. V was pared by 5 bases and J by 2 bases, with 10 bases between. CDR3 size: 13 residues. CDR3 amino acids: CASSVDSTYEQYF. CDR3 DNA sequence: TGTGCCAGCAGTGTGGACAGTACCTACGAGCAGTACTTC.

The V and J genes are TRBV20-1 and TRBJ2-7, with a tentative D call TRBD1 (5 bases). The V end lost 6 bases, the J end lost 3 bases, and 9 bases lay between the germline ends. The CDR3 is 11 amino acids. Looked up from germline, CDR1 is DFQATT and CDR2 is SNEGSKA (reference sequence). The CDR3 reads CSAQGRYEQYF. The CDR3 DNA reads as TGCAGTGCCCAGGGCCGCTACGAGCAGTACTTC.

The chain has TRBV9 and TRBJ2-1; unclear D gene. Between the trimmed V and J ends, which lost 4 bases and 6 bases, there was a span of 29 bases. The CDR3 totals 19 residues. CDR1 is SGDLS, CDR2 YYNGEE, per germline. The CDR3 nucleotides are TGTGCCAGCAGCCCCCCTTCTCATAGAGTAGCCCCCATTGTCAATGAGCAGTTCTTC. Amino acid sequence: CASSPPSHRVAPIVNEQFF.

This chain links TRBV6-6 with TRBJ1-4; TRBD1 might be the D (5 bases). CDR3 length: 14 amino acids. Germline CDR1 reads MNHNY; CDR2 reads SVGAGI (reference sequence). V was shortened by 8 bases and J by 3 bases, with 13 bases between the two germline ends. The CDR3 bases are TGTGCCAGCCGATACACAGGTGCTAATGAAAAACTGTTTTTT. This sequence encodes CASRYTGANEKLFF.

This chain links TRBV7-2 with TRBJ2-2, with D perhaps TRBD1 (6 bases). This CDR3 contains 16 residues. V was cut by 1 base and J by 4 bases, with 13 bases left in between. Germline V lookup: CDR1 SGHTA, CDR2 FQGNSA. The CDR3 sequence is CASSLGRGTGTGELFF. Here the CDR3 DNA reads TGTGCCAGCAGCTTAGGTAGGGGGACCGGCACCGGGGAGCTGTTTTTT.